The clone carrying this T cell receptor (beta chain) appeared a single time. Germline lookup yields CDR1 KGHSH and CDR2 LQKENI. The CDR3 is 14 residues long. V lost 3 bases to trimming and J lost 4 bases; unmatched junction nucleotides: 1. The data were taken from a study of blood T cell repertoires in COVID-19. Clones were sequenced by immunoSEQ multiplex PCR, and TCRdb holds only the in-frame ones, with some missing. The sample has 140,000 or so clones, under 90% seen once. The source of this sequence is a man aged 65 to 79 who had recovered from COVID-19. The sequencing input was peripheral blood. The chain combines TRBV18 with TRBJ1-4, with TRBD1 matching 8 bases. The CDR3 DNA follows: TGTGCCAGCTCACCGGACAGGGTTAATGAAAAACTGTTTTTT. Its translation is CASSPDRVNEKLFF.